This T cell receptor (beta chain) was found in a study of blood T cell repertoires in COVID-19. Study-wide background: From the United States, Italy and Spain came samples of acute and convalescent COVID-19. From T cells, B-cell-depleted T cells, or PBMCs came the material, which was cDNA or gDNA.

In this sample, this clone turned up once. Other DNA sequences in the sample encode the same CDR3. Original processing notes: Researchers report that nucleated cell counts were estimated from reference gene primer amplification. Sequencing was performed with immunoSEQ multiplex PCR; in TCRdb, only in-frame clones are kept and a portion is missing. That table furnishes V, J and clone size, whereas the DNA furnished D and trimming. The table has approximately 350,000 clones, roughly 90% seen once. The CDR3 sequence is 15 residues long. The J segment lost 1 base and the V segment lost 2 bases, leaving 2 bases of the junction unmatched. Germline V gene sequence: CDR1 SGHNT, CDR2 YENEEA.

This sequence was found in a man in his forties with acute or convalescent COVID-19. V usage is TRBV11-3 and J usage is TRBJ2-3; 8 bases fit TRBD2. The sample was peripheral blood. The CDR3 nucleotides are TGTGCCAGCAGCTTACAGGGACTAGGCACAGATACGCAGTATTTT. It translates to CASSLQGLGTDTQYF.